A selection of T cell receptor beta chains follows, all from one sample in a study of blood T cells in healthy people across ages. Using its own MiXCR run on the 5' RACE reads, TCRdb lists one record per CDR3 protein. The sample lists around 500,000 distinct CDR3 sequences; 45% to 55% were seen once. The source material was blood. Receptor source: a man older than 75 in good health. CDR3s include the opening cysteine and the closing phenylalanine or tryptophan. The order of the fields is J gene, D gene, clone size, V gene, CDR3 DNA, CDR3 protein. D genes are given only for firm matches. A row's size may be missing; if present it is once, few, many or a size class.

>TRBJ2-1|NA|NA|TRBV10-3
TGTGCCATCAGTGAGTCCGCGAATGAGCAGTTCTTC
CAISESANEQFF
>TRBJ2-7|NA|NA|TRBV25-1
TGTGCCAGTTCTGACGTCCTGCCGTACGAGCAGTACTTC
CASSDVLPYEQYF
>TRBJ1-2|TRBD1|NA|TRBV28
TGTGCCAGCAGCCAAGGGGGCATGGATGGCTACACCTTC
CASSQGGMDGYTF
>TRBJ2-7|TRBD1|NA|TRBV4-1
TGCGCCAGCAGCCAAACCTCGACAGGGCTCTACGAGCAGTACTTC
CASSQTSTGLYEQYF
>TRBJ2-1|TRBD2|NA|TRBV7-2
TGTGCCAGCACGCCGCAGGCTAGCGGGTGGAATGAGCAGTTCTTC
CASTPQASGWNEQFF
>TRBJ2-7|TRBD1|NA|TRBV3-1
TGTGCCAGCAGCCTACGACAGGGTTCAGGGCAGTACTTC
CASSLRQGSGQYF
>TRBJ2-1|TRBD2|NA|TRBV4-3
TGCGCCAGCAGCCAGGGACTAGCGGGGACCTGCAATGAGCAGTTCTTC
CASSQGLAGTCNEQFF
>TRBJ2-5|TRBD2|NA|TRBV4-3
TGCGCCAGCAGCCCGGGACTAGCCTCGAGGGAGACCCAGTACTTC
CASSPGLASRETQYF
>TRBJ1-6|NA|NA|TRBV9
TGTGCCAGCAGCGTAGATGGCAGGGATAATTCACCCCTCCACTTT
CASSVDGRDNSPLHF
>TRBJ1-4|NA|NA|TRBV7-8
TGTGCCAGCAGGGACCGGCGGGGGGCCTCAACTAATGAAAAACTGTTTTTT
CASRDRRGASTNEKLFF
>TRBJ2-7|TRBD1|NA|TRBV10-3
TGTGCCATCAGTGAGTCAACGAGAACAGGGGCCCCCGAGCAGTACTTC
CAISESTRTGAPEQYF
>TRBJ1-2|NA|many|TRBV12-3/TRBV12-4
TGTGCCAGCAGTTTCCACCCCAACTATGGCTACACCTTC
CASSFHPNYGYTF
>TRBJ1-1|NA|NA|TRBV11-1
TGTGCCAGCAGCTTAGTCCCCCTGGGGGACACTGAAGCTTTCTTT
CASSLVPLGDTEAFF
>TRBJ1-6|NA|NA|TRBV6-5
TGTGCCAGCAGCCGACTAGCGGGGGACACGGGATCACCCCTCCACTTT
CASSRLAGDTGSPLHF
>TRBJ1-2|NA|few|TRBV25-1
TGTGCCAGCAGTGAATCCGTGGGTGGGAACTATGGCTACACCTTC
CASSESVGGNYGYTF
>TRBJ2-7|TRBD2|few|TRBV27
TGTGCCAGCAGTTTCAGACTAGCGGGAGGAATCTACTACGAGCAGTACTTC
CASSFRLAGGIYYEQYF
>TRBJ1-6|NA|NA|TRBV11-1
TGTGCCGGCAGCTGGGCGAGGAGGGTTGATTCACCCCTCCACTTT
CAGSWARRVDSPLHF
>TRBJ2-5|NA|NA|TRBV28
TGTGCCAGCAGAGAGGGGCTTGGTGACCAGTACTTC
CASREGLGDQYF
>TRBJ2-1|TRBD2|NA|TRBV4-1
TGCGCCAGCAGCCAAGCGGGAGGGCTTATGGATGAGCAGTTCTTC
CASSQAGGLMDEQFF
>TRBJ2-3|TRBD1|NA|TRBV2
TGTGCCAGCAGCGGACAGGGCTTGATGGCAGATACGCAGTATTTT
CASSGQGLMADTQYF
>TRBJ2-5|NA|NA|TRBV30
TGTGCCTGGACTGTGCAGGAGACCCAGTACTTC
CAWTVQETQYF
>TRBJ2-1|TRBD1|many|TRBV6-6
TGTGCCAGCAGTTTACAGGGGAACACCTACAATGAGCAGTTCTTC
CASSLQGNTYNEQFF
>TRBJ2-3|TRBD2|many|TRBV6-5
TGTGCCAGCAGGGGCGAGCGGGGCGGCACAGATACGCAGTATTTT
CASRGERGGTDTQYF
>TRBJ2-6|TRBD1|many|TRBV6-5
TGTGCCAGCAGGGACAGGGGGCTTTCTGGGGCCAACGTCCTGACTTTC
CASRDRGLSGANVLTF
>TRBJ1-4|NA|NA|TRBV6-5
TGTGCCAGCAGATCGACCGGGGATGAAAAACTGTTTTTT
CASRSTGDEKLFF
>TRBJ2-1|NA|NA|TRBV7-2
TGTGCCAGCAGCTTAGGGTCGGGGTCAGTGGGTAATGAGCAGTTCTTC
CASSLGSGSVGNEQFF
>TRBJ2-3|NA|many|TRBV7-2
TGTGCCAGCAGCTTAGGGTCCAGCACAGATACGCAGTATTTT
CASSLGSSTDTQYF
>TRBJ1-5|NA|NA|TRBV20-1
TGCAGTGCTAGAGAAGGGGTCTCCCCCCAGCATTTT
CSAREGVSPQHF
>TRBJ1-2|NA|NA|TRBV27
TGTGCCAGCAGTTTTAAAGGGGGTGGCTACACCTTC
CASSFKGGGYTF
>TRBJ1-1|TRBD1|NA|TRBV5-1
TGCGCCAGCAGCTTGGTGGGCAGGGGGCTAAAGGAAGCTTTCTTT
CASSLVGRGLKEAFF
>TRBJ2-5|TRBD2|many|TRBV5-5
TGTGCCAGCAGCCCACGGACTAGCGGGGGGGAGACCCAGTACTTC
CASSPRTSGGETQYF
>TRBJ2-7|NA|few|TRBV20-1
TGCAGTGCTAGAGATGGGCTGGGGGCGCACGACGAGCAGTACTTC
CSARDGLGAHDEQYF
>TRBJ1-2|NA|NA|TRBV12-3/TRBV12-4
TGTGCCAGCAGGCGTTCCGGCAGGGATGTTGAGGGCTACACCTTC
CASRRSGRDVEGYTF
>TRBJ2-3|NA|once|TRBV3-1
TGTGCCAGCAGCCTCCCTGGGCAGGATGCAGATACGCAGTATTTT
CASSLPGQDADTQYF
>TRBJ1-1|NA|NA|TRBV7-2
TGTGCCAGCAGCTTAGTGGGCAGGGGCGTCACTGAAGCTTTCTTT
CASSLVGRGVTEAFF
>TRBJ2-7|NA|NA|TRBV7-2
TGTGCCAGCAGCCCCATGAGAGGGTCCTACGAGCAGTACTTC
CASSPMRGSYEQYF
>TRBJ1-1|NA|NA|TRBV2
TGTGCCAGCAGCGAGCAGGGGAGAAGGGCTGAAGCTTTCTTT
CASSEQGRRAEAFF
>TRBJ2-5|NA|many|TRBV7-6
TGTGCCAGCAGCTTACCAACAGGGCGAGAGACCCAGTACTTC
CASSLPTGRETQYF
>TRBJ2-1|TRBD1|few|TRBV2
TGTGCCAGCAGCCCCACAGGGGATTTAGGGAATGAGCAGTTCTTC
CASSPTGDLGNEQFF
>TRBJ2-3|NA|many|TRBV7-9
TGTGCCAGCAGCTTATCGATAGCCACAGATACGCAGTATTTT
CASSLSIATDTQYF
>TRBJ1-1|NA|few|TRBV7-9
TGTGCCAGCAGCTTACACCTACTGAACACTGAAGCTTTCTTT
CASSLHLLNTEAFF
>TRBJ1-4|NA|few|TRBV7-2
TGTGCCAGCAGCCCTACAGTAACTAATGAAAAACTGTTTTTT
CASSPTVTNEKLFF
>TRBJ2-5|TRBD1|NA|TRBV6-2/TRBV6-3
TGTGCCAGCAGTTCCCGGACAGGGGGGAATGAGCAGTACTTC
CASSSRTGGNEQYF
>TRBJ2-3|NA|NA|TRBV20-1
TGCAGTGCTAGACAAAACGGACTTAACACAGATACGCAGTATTTT
CSARQNGLNTDTQYF
>TRBJ2-3|TRBD2|few|TRBV4-3
TGCGCCAGCAGCCAAAACGAAGGCGGGGGGGACCTAAATACGCAGTATTTT
CASSQNEGGGDLNTQYF
>TRBJ1-4|TRBD1|NA|TRBV12-3/TRBV12-4
TGTGCCAGCGGTTCGTCCGGGACAGGAAATGAAAAACTGTTTTTT
CASGSSGTGNEKLFF
>TRBJ2-4|NA|NA|TRBV20-1
TGCAGTGCTTCGACAGAGTCAAACATTCAGTACTTC
CSASTESNIQYF
>TRBJ1-6|NA|many|TRBV7-9
TGTGCCAGCAGCTTGGGGAGCTCCTATAATTCACCCCTCCACTTT
CASSLGSSYNSPLHF
>TRBJ1-2|TRBD1|NA|TRBV7-2
TGTGCCAGCAGCGGTTACGGACAGGATTATGGCTACACCTTC
CASSGYGQDYGYTF
>TRBJ2-1|TRBD2|few|TRBV12-3/TRBV12-4
TGTGCCAGCAGCCTATCCGGACTAGCGGGGGGAGAGCAGTTCTTC
CASSLSGLAGGEQFF
>TRBJ1-2|NA|NA|TRBV30
TGTGCCTGGATTGTACAAGCCTATGGCTACACCTTC
CAWIVQAYGYTF
>TRBJ2-4|NA|NA|TRBV28
TGTGCCAGCAGTTCCTATATGGGCCAGGGCGCGGCCAAAAACATTCAGTACTTC
CASSSYMGQGAAKNIQYF
>TRBJ1-1|NA|NA|TRBV28
TGTGCCAGCACCCTCTGGGGCACTGAAGCTTTCTTT
CASTLWGTEAFF
>TRBJ1-4|TRBD1|NA|TRBV3-1
TGTGCCAGCAGCGAGTGGGGACAGGGGCGTGAAAAACTGTTTTTT
CASSEWGQGREKLFF
>TRBJ1-1|NA|NA|TRBV9
TGTGCCAGCAGTTATGGCATGGTGAACACTGAAGCTTTCTTT
CASSYGMVNTEAFF
>TRBJ2-5|NA|NA|TRBV4-2
TGTGCCAACAGCCAAGAGGGCGGCGTCACAGGGACCCAGTACTTC
CANSQEGGVTGTQYF
>TRBJ1-4|TRBD1|NA|TRBV3-1
TGTGCCAGCAGCCCACCAATGACAGGGTGGACTAATGAAAAACTGTTTTTT
CASSPPMTGWTNEKLFF
>TRBJ2-1|NA|NA|TRBV20-1
TGCAGTGCGAAGGACAGAGTCTCCTACAATGAGCAGTTCTTC
CSAKDRVSYNEQFF
>TRBJ2-1|NA|few|TRBV7-2
TGTGCCAGCAGCCCCCCGGCTAGCCCTAACAATGAGCAGTTCTTC
CASSPPASPNNEQFF